This T cell receptor beta chain was sequenced during a study of OX40 agonist ivuxolimab in advanced cancers. Study at large: The study gave patients intravenous ivuxolimab at 0.01 to 10 mg/kg every 2 weeks. Of the participants, around 43% had some prior anti-PD-1, anti-PD-L1 or anti-CTLA-4 therapy, which was allowed.

A note on this clone: The antigen is not known.

Here immunoSEQ multiplex PCR was the method, and the copy in TCRdb shows in-frame clones only, minus some. The sample contains 49,000 or so clones, about 90% of which appear only once. Trimming shortened V by 2 bases and J by 7 bases, and 9 bases separated the two germline ends. CDR3 size: 12 residues. Germline values: CDR1 MDHEN, CDR2 SYDVKM. On cycle 4 day 1 and cycle 7 day 1, as well as at baseline, blood was sampled. Study conclusions and caveats: Relative to CD4+, CD8+ T cells held more expanded clones on average.

J is TRBJ2-7 and V is TRBV28; D is possibly TRBD1 (6 bases). The sequencing used CD4+ or CD8+ T cells sorted from blood, collected in a trial of the OX40 agonist ivuxolimab. This clonotype was sampled from an adult with an advanced solid tumor such as melanoma, head and neck, liver or kidney cancer. The DNA of the CDR3 is TGTGCCAGCAGTTTAGGGGGCGGGGAGCAGTACTTC. It codes for CASSLGGGEQYF.